Listed here are 20 T cell receptor beta chains from one sample, sequenced in a study of regulatory T cells in long-lasting Graves disease (dated by TCRdb to about 2021). Per the publication, the time point label means: newly diagnosed GD, antithyroid drugs for less than 3 months. For both TCR sequencing and RNA sequencing, RNA was extracted from PBMCs using TRIzol. Receptor libraries were prepared by multiplex PCR. Sequencing was performed on an Illumina HiSeq 4000. To build TCR beta libraries, CDR3 regions were amplified by Arm-PCR using iRepertoire HTBI primers. TCRdb trimmed public reads at Q25 via fastp, called clones via MiXCR and kept in-frame beta chains. One record per CDR3 amino acid sequence lists the most common genes and DNA. The sample contains 580,000 or so distinct CDR3 sequences, around 15% of them found a single time. The ten largest clones add up to approximately 12% of the sample.

This same sample was also part of a study on T cells in Graves' hyperthyroidism and ophthalmopathy.

This specimen consisted of peripheral blood mononuclear cells (PBMCs), obtained at new diagnosis, from a patient treated with antithyroid drugs. The receptors stem from a man between 18 and 35 years old with Graves disease. Donor details come from another sample of the same person, matched by shared clones.

The chain employs TRBV5-1 and TRBJ2-1; D might be TRBD1 (7 bases). Looked up from germline, CDR1 is SGHRS and CDR2 is YFSETQ. V lost 1 base and J lost 6, with 11 bases in between. The CDR3 sequence is 14 residues long. The CDR3 protein is CASSLTQGGNEQFF. CDR3 nucleotide sequence: TGCGCCAGCAGCTTGACCCAGGGGGGCAATGAGCAGTTCTTC.

This clonotype appeared many times. CDR3 nucleotide sequence: TGCAGCGTGAAAGACAGGGGCCAAGGCCCTTCCTACGAGCAGTACTTC. Protein: CSVKDRGQGPSYEQYF. The rearrangement uses TRBV29-1 and TRBJ2-7, with TRBD1 identical over 8 bases. The germline CDR1 and CDR2 sequences are SQVTM and ANQGSEA. The CDR3 length is 16 residues. Trimming at V came to 6 bases and at J to 1 base, leaving 14 bases not matched to a gene.

This chain uses TRBV7-9 with TRBJ2-7; 9 bases are a match to TRBD1. This CDR3 is built from 15 residues. Germline V gene lookup returns CDR1 SEHNR and CDR2 FQNEAQ (reference sequence). V lost 2 bases to trimming and J lost 3 bases; unmatched junction nucleotides: 5. The CDR3 coding sequence is TGTGCCAGCAGCTTACAAGGACAGGGGCACTACGAGCAGTACTTC. This encodes CASSLQGQGHYEQYF.

This clonotype was observed a few times. The rearrangement uses TRBV20-1 and TRBJ1-1; TRBD1 matches 8 bases. Trimming removed 3 bases from V and 0 bases from J; junction bases left unmatched: 9. The germline CDR1 and CDR2 sequences are DFQATT and SNEGSKA (reference sequence). This CDR3 is built from 16 residues. DNA for the CDR3: TGCAGTGCTAGCCCCGGGACAGGCACAATGAACACTGAAGCTTTCTTT. Translation gives CSASPGTGTMNTEAFF.

This clonotype was counted at least ten times. This sequence joins TRBV6-1 and TRBJ2-1; D uncertain. CDR1 is MNHNS, CDR2 SASEGT, per germline. The CDR3 totals 17 residues. V lost 0 bases and J lost 8, with 20 bases in between. CDR3 residues: CASSEAHDPSGAYEQFF. The CDR3 DNA reads as TGTGCCAGCAGTGAAGCGCATGATCCGTCGGGCGCGTATGAGCAGTTCTTC.

The rearrangement uses TRBV25-1 and TRBJ1-4; 7 positions match TRBD1. The CDR3 totals 16 residues. In germline, CDR1 is MGHDK, CDR2 SYGVNS. Trimming took 1 base from V and 3 from J; bases not matched to a gene: 5. In nucleotides, the CDR3 is TGTGCCAGCAGTGAATCGAGGGGGCGGTCTAATGAAAAACTGTTTTTT. It codes for CASSESRGRSNEKLFF. The whole variable domain, filled in from reference TRBV25-1 and TRBJ1-4, reads EADIYQTPRYLVIGTGKKITLECSQTMGHDKMYWYQQDPGMELHLIHYSYGVNSTEKGDLSSESTVSRIRTEHFPLTLESARPSHTSQYLCASSESRGRSNEKLFFGSGTQLSVL.

This clonotype has just a few counts. The chain uses TRBV19 and TRBJ1-4; 9 bases fit TRBD1. Germline lookup yields CDR1 LNHDA and CDR2 SQIVND (reference sequence). V trimming: 4 bases; J trimming: 7 bases; junction bases outside the gene matches: 7. The CDR3 has 15 residues. CDR3 in DNA: TGTGCCAGTAGTACCTGGACAGGGGAAACTGAAAAACTGTTTTTT. This codes for CASSTWTGETEKLFF.

This clonotype was seen repeatedly, ten times or more. The chain is built from TRBV11-2 and TRBJ2-3; TRBD1 is a possible D gene (6 bases). Trimming left V 3 bases short and J 6 bases short, with 13 bases between. The CDR3 extends over 14 amino acids. Germline values: CDR1 SGHAT, CDR2 FQNNGV. The CDR3 spells CASSFFPRGDTQYF. The CDR3 DNA reads TGTGCCAGCAGCTTCTTTCCGAGGGGGGATACGCAGTATTTT.

In its sample, this clonotype was seen a few times. Because the CDR3 is missing its conserved closing phenylalanine or tryptophan, this is likely a read error. The V call is TRBV7-9, the J call TRBJ2-5, with a weak D call TRBD2 (7 bases). CDR1 is SEHNR and CDR2 is FQNEAQ in the germline V gene (reference sequence). The CDR3 length is 13 residues. V was cut by 5 bases and J by 5 bases, with 12 bases left in between. The CDR3 loop reads CASSEGGDETQYS. The CDR3 DNA reads as TGTGCCAGCAGCGAAGGGGGGGACGAGACCCAGTACTCC.

This clonotype was observed at least ten times. The chain couples TRBV3-1 to TRBJ2-5; the D gene is possibly TRBD1 (5 bases). Trimming took off 0 bases at V and 1 base at J, with 12 bases between the two ends. The CDR3 extends over 16 amino acids. Germline CDR1 reads LGHDT; CDR2 reads YNNKEL (reference sequence). The CDR3 loop reads CASSQDLGHLQETQYF. The CDR3 DNA follows: TGTGCCAGCAGCCAAGACCTTGGACACCTCCAAGAGACCCAGTACTTC.

This clonotype occurred a few times. This chain connects TRBV12-3 or TRBV12-4 to TRBJ1-1, with D perhaps matching TRBD1 (6 bases). This CDR3 comprises 11 residues. Trimming removed 5 bases from V and 10 bases from J, with 11 bases in between. This chain's CDR3 is CASSDRLGAFF. CDR3 bases: TGTGCCAGCAGTGACAGGTTGGGAGCTTTCTTT.

The V call is TRBV20-1, the J call TRBJ1-2, with a weak D call TRBD1 (6 bases). Germline CDR1 is DFQATT and CDR2 is SNEGSKA (reference sequence). There are 14 residues in the CDR3. The CDR3 DNA reads TGCAGCCTAGAAAGCGCAGGGGTCCTTGGCGGCTACACCTTC. Its protein product is CSLESAGVLGGYTF.

A few counts support this clonotype. V and J are TRBV24-1 and TRBJ1-1; D is unclear. Germline V gene data show CDR1 as KGHDR and CDR2 as SFDVKD. The CDR3 is 12 amino acids. Trimming took 7 bases from V and 6 from J, leaving 11 bases between them. CDR3 bases: TGTGCCACCAGGAGTGACGCAGCTGAAGCTTTCTTT. Protein sequence: CATRSDAAEAFF.

This rearrangement joins TRBV19 to TRBJ1-1; a weak D match, TRBD1 (5 bases). The CDR3 has 11 residues. Trimming shortened V by 5 bases and J by 12 bases, and 13 bases separated the two germline ends. In germline, CDR1 is LNHDA, CDR2 SQIVND (reference sequence). This CDR3 reads CASSLRGGTFF. The CDR3 DNA sequence: TGTGCCAGTAGTCTTCGCGGGGGAACTTTCTTT.

This clonotype has a count of ten or more. The chain is built from TRBV28 and TRBJ2-3; 8 nucleotides line up with TRBD2. V shed 6 bases and J 2 bases; nucleotides not matched to a gene: 7. The CDR3 is made up of 15 amino acids. The germline V gene has CDR1 MDHEN and CDR2 SYDVKM. The CDR3 loop reads CASSSTSGYTDTQYF. CDR3 bases: TGTGCCAGCAGCTCTACTAGCGGATACACAGATACGCAGTATTTT.

At least ten counts were recorded for this clonotype. The gene calls are TRBV30 and TRBJ1-2; D uncertain. The CDR3 extends over 14 amino acids. Trimming removed 0 bases at V and 2 bases at J, with 10 bases between. Germline CDR1 is GTSNPN and CDR2 is SVGIG (reference sequence). CDR3 in amino acids: CAWSVGQANYGYTF. The DNA for the CDR3 is TGTGCCTGGAGTGTAGGTCAAGCGAACTATGGCTACACCTTC.

This clonotype was recorded at least ten times. V gene TRBV28 combines with J gene TRBJ2-7; 14 nucleotides align to TRBD2. The CDR3 is 18 residues long. Germline CDR1 is MDHEN and CDR2 is SYDVKM. J lost 2 bases, V lost 6 bases, and 12 bases had no gene match. DNA of the CDR3: TGTGCCAGCAGCTACCCCGGGACTAGCGGGAGCATCGCCTACGAGCAGTACTTC. It yields the protein CASSYPGTSGSIAYEQYF.

This clonotype was recorded many times. The V call is TRBV7-9, the J call TRBJ2-7, with D possibly called TRBD1 or TRBD2 (6 bases each). This CDR3 is built from 14 residues. The V end lost 5 bases, the J end lost 5 bases, and 16 bases lay between the germline ends. The germline CDR1 and CDR2 sequences are SEHNR and FQNEAQ (reference sequence). The CDR3 DNA follows: TGTGCCAGCAGCCGTAACGGGGGCCTGAACGAGCAGTACTTC. Its translation is CASSRNGGLNEQYF.

This clonotype has ten or more counts. CDR3 residues: CASSASLAGGEQYF. CDR3 bases: TGTGCCAGCAGCGCCTCGCTAGCGGGAGGGGAGCAGTACTTC. The rearrangement joins TRBV7-9 to TRBJ2-7; TRBD2 matches 12 bases. The CDR3 consists of 14 residues. V lost 5 bases to trimming and J lost 7 bases; unmatched junction nucleotides: 6. Per germline, CDR1 SEHNR and CDR2 FQNEAQ (reference sequence).

This clonotype has a count of ten or more. CDR3 loop: CASSLSQGGDTQYF. CDR3 DNA sequence: TGCGCCAGCAGCTTGTCGCAGGGAGGAGATACGCAGTATTTT. V and J are TRBV5-1 and TRBJ2-3; D perhaps matches TRBD2 (6 bases). Trimming pared 1 base from V and 5 bases from J, leaving 11 bases between. CDR1 and CDR2 (germline): SGHRS, YFSETQ. The CDR3 is made up of 14 amino acids. The full variable domain, completed using reference TRBV5-1 and TRBJ2-3, is KAGVTQTPRYLIKTRGQQVTLSCSPISGHRSVSWYQQTPGQGLQFLFEYFSETQRNKGNFPGRFSGRQFSNSRSEMNVSTLELGDSALYLCASSLSQGGDTQYFGPGTRLTVL.